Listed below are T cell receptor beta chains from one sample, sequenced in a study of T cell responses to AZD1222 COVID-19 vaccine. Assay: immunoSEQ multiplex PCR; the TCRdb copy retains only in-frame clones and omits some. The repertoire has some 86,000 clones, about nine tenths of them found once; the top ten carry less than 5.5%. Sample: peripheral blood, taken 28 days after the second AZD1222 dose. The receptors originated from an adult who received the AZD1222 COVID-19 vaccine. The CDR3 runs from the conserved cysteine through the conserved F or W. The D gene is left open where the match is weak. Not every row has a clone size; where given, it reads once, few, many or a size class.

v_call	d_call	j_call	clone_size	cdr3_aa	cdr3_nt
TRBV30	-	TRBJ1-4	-	CAWSVSSTNEKLFF	TGTGCCTGGAGTGTATCCTCAACTAATGAAAAACTGTTTTTT
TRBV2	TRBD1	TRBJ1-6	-	CASSRTGGHNSPLHF	TGTGCCAGCAGCAGGACAGGGGGTCATAATTCACCCCTCCACTTT
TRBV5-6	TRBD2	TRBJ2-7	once	CASSSPTSGGPEGEQYF	TGTGCCAGCAGCTCTCCCACTAGCGGGGGGCCCGAGGGCGAGCAGTACTTC
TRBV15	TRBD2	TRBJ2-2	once	CATSRDSSGGPLRTGELFF	TGTGCCACCAGCAGAGATTCCAGCGGGGGGCCTCTCCGGACCGGGGAGCTGTTTTTT
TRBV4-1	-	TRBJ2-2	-	CASSPNGGNYNTGELFF	TGCGCCAGCAGCCCCAACGGGGGCAACTACAACACCGGGGAGCTGTTTTTT
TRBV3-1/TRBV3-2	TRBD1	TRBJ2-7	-	CASSSPLRQGIYEQYF	TGTGCCAGCAGCTCCCCCCTGAGACAGGGGATCTACGAGCAGTACTTC
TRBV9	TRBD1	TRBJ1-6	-	CASSVATGQGAYNSPLHF	TGTGCCAGCAGCGTAGCTACGGGGCAGGGGGCCTATAATTCACCCCTCCACTTT
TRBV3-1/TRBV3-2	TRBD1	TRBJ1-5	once	CASSSYSGGDQPQHF	TGTGCCAGCAGCTCCTATTCAGGGGGCGATCAGCCCCAGCATTTT
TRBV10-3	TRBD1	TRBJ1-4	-	CAIRQTGGEKLFF	TGTGCCATCAGGCAAACAGGGGGTGAAAAACTGTTTTTT
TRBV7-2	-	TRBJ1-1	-	CASSFVAGVGAFF	TGTGCCAGCAGCTTTGTGGCAGGGGTTGGAGCTTTCTTT
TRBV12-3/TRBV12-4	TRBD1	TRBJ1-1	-	CASSLTGRAFF	TGTGCCAGCAGTTTGACAGGGCGGGCTTTCTTT
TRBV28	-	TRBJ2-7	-	CASSSLTRYYEQYF	TGTGCCAGCAGTTCACTCACTAGGTACTACGAGCAGTACTTC
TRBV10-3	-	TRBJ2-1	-	CATENRDEQFF	TGTGCCACCGAAAACCGGGATGAGCAGTTCTTC
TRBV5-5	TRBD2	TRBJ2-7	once	CASCTRGGQPYEQYF	TGTGCCAGCTGCACTCGCGGGGGGCAGCCATACGAGCAGTACTTC
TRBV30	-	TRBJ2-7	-	CAWSPGTSYEQYF	TGTGCCTGGAGTCCCGGGACCTCCTACGAGCAGTACTTC
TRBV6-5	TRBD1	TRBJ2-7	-	CASNRRTGGINEQYF	TGTGCCAGCAACCGGCGGACAGGGGGTATCAACGAGCAGTACTTC
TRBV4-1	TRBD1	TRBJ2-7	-	CASSQTGQATYEQYF	TGCGCCAGCAGCCAAACCGGACAGGCAACCTACGAGCAGTACTTC
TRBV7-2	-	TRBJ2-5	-	CASSSQAQAGTQYF	TGTGCCAGCAGCTCCCAGGCCCAGGCGGGGACCCAGTACTTC
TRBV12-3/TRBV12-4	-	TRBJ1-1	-	CASTSNEGTEAFF	TGTGCCAGCACCTCAAATGAGGGGACTGAAGCTTTCTTT
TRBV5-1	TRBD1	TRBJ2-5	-	CASSLAVGTGQETQYF	TGCGCCAGCAGCTTGGCCGTCGGGACAGGACAAGAGACCCAGTACTTC
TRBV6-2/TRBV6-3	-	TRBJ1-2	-	CASTPGGNYGYTF	TGTGCCAGCACCCCGGGCGGAAACTATGGCTACACCTTC
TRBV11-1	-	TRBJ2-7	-	CASSPFSYEQYF	TGTGCCAGCAGCCCATTCTCCTACGAGCAGTACTTC
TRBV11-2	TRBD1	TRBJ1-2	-	CASRSLWDRGTGGYTF	TGTGCCAGCAGGTCTCTGTGGGACAGGGGAACAGGTGGCTACACCTTC
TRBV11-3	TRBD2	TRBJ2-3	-	CASSLERAGGYTDTQYF	TGTGCCAGCAGCTTGGAACGCGCGGGGGGGTACACAGATACGCAGTATTTT
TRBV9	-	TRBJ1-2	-	CASSVGGSPYGYTF	TGTGCCAGCAGCGTGGGGGGGTCCCCCTATGGCTACACCTTC
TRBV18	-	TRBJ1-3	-	CASSPAARVVGTIYF	TGTGCCAGCTCGCCGGCGGCCAGGGTTGTTGGCACCATATATTTT
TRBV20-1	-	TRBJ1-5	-	CSASATGYSNQPQHF	TGCAGTGCTAGTGCGACAGGATATAGCAATCAGCCCCAGCATTTT
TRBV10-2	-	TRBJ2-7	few	CASSDGGRGGSGEQYF	TGCGCCAGCAGTGATGGGGGGCGGGGTGGTTCAGGAGAGCAGTACTTC
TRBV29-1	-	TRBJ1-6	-	CSVEEGGNSPLHF	TGCAGCGTTGAAGAGGGAGGGAATTCACCCCTCCACTTT
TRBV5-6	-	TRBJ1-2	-	CASSLDENYGYTF	TGTGCCAGCAGCCTAGATGAAAACTATGGCTACACCTTC
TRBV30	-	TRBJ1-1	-	CAWSGRGIEAFF	TGTGCCTGGAGTGGAAGGGGTATCGAAGCTTTCTTT
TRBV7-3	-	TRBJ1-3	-	CASSLTSGGNTIYF	TGTGCCAGCAGCTTAACGAGTGGGGGAAACACCATATATTTT
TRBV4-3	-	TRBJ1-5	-	CASSTEGHSNQPQHF	TGCGCCAGCAGTACGGAGGGCCATAGCAATCAGCCCCAGCATTTT
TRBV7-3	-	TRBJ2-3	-	CASSLTGAQDTQYF	TGTGCCAGCAGCTTAACAGGGGCGCAAGATACGCAGTATTTT
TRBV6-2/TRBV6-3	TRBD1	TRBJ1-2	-	CASSYSRYGQGARGYTF	TGTGCCAGCAGTTACTCGCGCTACGGACAGGGGGCGCGTGGCTACACCTTC
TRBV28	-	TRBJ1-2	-	CASSSPGRGLNGYTF	TGTGCCAGCAGTTCGCCGGGACGGGGGCTCAATGGCTACACCTTC
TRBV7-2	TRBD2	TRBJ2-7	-	CASSLGLAGGASSYEQYF	TGTGCCAGCAGCTTAGGACTAGCGGGGGGAGCCAGCTCCTACGAGCAGTACTTC
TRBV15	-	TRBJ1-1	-	CATSRDTGISTEAFF	TGTGCCACCAGCAGAGATACGGGGATTAGCACTGAAGCTTTCTTT
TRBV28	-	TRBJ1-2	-	CASSLLSGSRYTF	TGTGCCAGCAGTTTACTCTCCGGCAGCCGCTACACCTTC
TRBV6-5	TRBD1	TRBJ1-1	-	CASRGGQGSPEAFF	TGTGCCAGCAGGGGCGGACAGGGAAGTCCTGAAGCTTTCTTT
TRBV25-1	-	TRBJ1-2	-	CASSEIFGGYTF	TGTGCCAGCAGTGAAATATTCGGGGGCTACACCTTC
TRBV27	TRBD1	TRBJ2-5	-	CASSLKGGTGIGTQYF	TGTGCCAGCAGTTTAAAAGGGGGGACAGGGATCGGGACCCAGTACTTC
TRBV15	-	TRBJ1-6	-	CATSRKGRSNSPLHF	TGTGCCACCAGCAGGAAAGGACGTAGTAATTCACCCCTCCACTTT
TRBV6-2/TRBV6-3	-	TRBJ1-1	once	CASSLGDTEAFF	TGTGCCAGCAGTTTAGGCGACACTGAAGCTTTCTTT